Only one count was recorded for the clone carrying this T cell receptor beta chain. Its antigen is still unknown. Other DNA sequences in the same sample also yield this CDR3. These data come from a study of cytomegalovirus exposure and HLA in healthy donors. The wider study: The approximately 100 million unique TCR beta sequences, from roughly 180 million T cells, were found by an earlier analysis. Overall study findings and caveats: A few chains tied to CMV proved CMV antigen-specific in vitro. Researchers reported in a later analysis that a missense DCLRE1C variant was tied to TCR beta V- and J-gene trimming. Reportedly, a later analysis found an Asian-associated ancestry cluster had fewer N-insertions than the roughly 700-donor mean.

PCR amplification relied on 60 Vbeta primers (plus 13 Jbeta primers). Assay: immunoSEQ multiplex PCR; the TCRdb copy retains only in-frame clones and omits some. The sample records about 210,000 clones, around 86% being singletons. The V gene lost 3 bases and the J gene lost 0 bases, with 11 bases spanning the gap. The CDR3 consists of 15 residues. CDR1 MDHEN and CDR2 SYDVKM come from the germline V gene. The receptor was isolated from a woman between 45 and 65 years old in good health and CMV-seropositive. The source material was PBMCs. The chain uses TRBV28 and TRBJ1-2, with a possible D match to TRBD1 (5 bases). The CDR3 nucleotides are TGTGCCAGCAGTTTGGGGGGACCGACTAACTATGGCTACACCTTC. This translates into CASSLGGPTNYGYTF.